These T cell receptor beta chains were read from a single sample in a study of PD-L1 blockade in urothelial cancer. TCRdb's table, derived via immunoSEQ multiplex PCR, lists solely in-frame clones and lacks some. Among more than 55,000 clones listed, 86% were seen once. The sequencing here drew on PBMCs, taken around atezolizumab (anti-PD-L1) treatment. These receptors originate from a man aged 50-60 years with urothelial cancer. CDR3s include the opening cysteine and the closing phenylalanine or tryptophan. A D gene is named only where the DNA matches it firmly. A row's size may be missing; if present it is once, few, many or a size class.

>TRBJ2-2|TRBV9|.|.
CASSVDPQRANTGELFF
TGTGCCAGCAGCGTAGATCCTCAGCGGGCGAACACCGGGGAGCTGTTTTTT
>TRBJ2-7|TRBV2|.|.
CASSEIYPGTDEQYF
TGTGCCAGCAGTGAAATATATCCGGGTACCGACGAGCAGTACTTC
>TRBJ1-5|TRBV7-8|.|.
CASSSQGLNQPQHF
TGTGCCAGCAGCTCCCAGGGTCTTAATCAGCCCCAGCATTTT
>TRBJ2-2|TRBV7-2|TRBD2|.
CASSLGGRSGTGELFF
TGTGCCAGCAGCTTGGGGGGGAGATCGGGCACCGGGGAGCTGTTTTTT
>TRBJ1-5|TRBV28|.|.
CACGHTSNQPQHF
TGTGCCTGCGGACACACTAGCAATCAGCCCCAGCATTTT
>TRBJ2-6|TRBV18|.|.
CASSQGTGANVLTF
TGTGCCAGCTCGCAGGGCACTGGGGCCAACGTCCTGACTTTC
>TRBJ2-7|TRBV2|TRBD2|.
CASRKTSGRASDEQYF
TGTGCCAGCAGGAAGACTAGCGGGAGGGCTAGCGACGAGCAGTACTTC
>TRBJ2-1|TRBV5-6|.|.
CASSIYNEQFF
TGTGCCAGCAGTATCTACAATGAGCAGTTCTTC
>TRBJ2-1|TRBV7-2|.|.
CASSFVNEQFF
TGTGCCAGCAGCTTTGTAAATGAGCAGTTCTTC
>TRBJ1-5|TRBV6-5|.|.
CASSPDRNQPQHF
TGTGCCAGCAGTCCCGACAGGAATCAGCCCCAGCATTTT
>TRBJ2-1|TRBV6-6|TRBD1|.
CASRGQGAPNEQFF
TGTGCCAGCAGGGGACAGGGGGCCCCGAATGAGCAGTTCTTC
>TRBJ1-1|TRBV14|.|.
CASTPRIRNTEAFF
TGTGCCAGCACCCCAAGAATCAGGAACACTGAAGCTTTCTTT
>TRBJ2-5|TRBV9|TRBD2|.
CASSPGGGQETQYF
TGTGCCAGCAGCCCCGGGGGGGGGCAAGAGACCCAGTACTTC
>TRBJ1-4|TRBV15|TRBD1|.
CATSSPGQGANEKLFF
TGTGCCACCAGCAGCCCCGGACAGGGAGCAAATGAAAAACTGTTTTTT
>TRBJ2-1|TRBV4-1|TRBD2|.
CASSQERAGSYNEQFF
TGCGCCAGCAGCCAAGAACGAGCGGGGTCCTACAATGAGCAGTTCTTC
>TRBJ1-2|TRBV30|.|few
CAWSSGVLGRDYGYTF
TGTGCCTGGAGTTCCGGGGTTCTCGGTAGAGACTATGGCTACACCTTC
>TRBJ2-1|TRBV18|TRBD2|.
CASSDLAGGYNEQFF
TGTGCCAGCTCGGATCTAGCGGGAGGGTACAATGAGCAGTTCTTC
>TRBJ1-1|TRBV19|.|.
CASSIGGASPFLNTEAFF
TGTGCCAGTAGTATCGGTGGTGCGTCTCCTTTTTTGAACACTGAAGCTTTCTTT
>TRBJ2-2|TRBV5-5|.|.
CASSFFGIGQYSGELFF
TGTGCCAGCAGCTTCTTCGGTATTGGACAGTATTCCGGGGAGCTGTTTTTT
>TRBJ1-3|TRBV15|.|.
CATSREGGGNTIYF
TGTGCCACCAGCAGAGAGGGAGGGGGAAACACCATATATTTT
>TRBJ1-2|TRBV7-8|.|.
CASSLAQGRGGYTF
TGTGCCAGCAGCTTAGCGCAAGGGCGAGGGGGCTACACCTTC
>TRBJ2-1|TRBV5-1|.|.
CASSPGEGVSSYNEQFF
TGCGCCAGCAGCCCTGGGGAGGGGGTATCCTCCTACAATGAGCAGTTCTTC
>TRBJ1-4|TRBV2|.|once
CASSENAGILSTNEKLFF
TGTGCCAGCAGTGAAAATGCGGGGATCCTATCAACTAATGAAAAACTGTTTTTT
>TRBJ1-4|TRBV30|.|.
CAWTQSGGRNEKLFF
TGTGCCTGGACCCAAAGCGGGGGTCGAAATGAAAAACTGTTTTTT
>TRBJ2-7|TRBV19|.|.
CATSAGTIYEQYF
TGTGCCACCTCAGCGGGCACAATCTACGAGCAGTACTTC
>TRBJ2-3|TRBV9|.|.
CASSANTDTQYF
TGTGCCAGCAGCGCTAACACAGATACGCAGTATTTT
>TRBJ2-7|TRBV18|.|.
CASSPLDSSYEQYF
TGTGCCAGCTCACCCCTCGACAGCTCCTACGAGCAGTACTTC
>TRBJ2-2|TRBV7-3|TRBD2|.
CASSHPGLAGGPAGELFF
TGTGCCAGCAGCCACCCGGGACTAGCGGGAGGGCCTGCCGGGGAGCTGTTTTTT
>TRBJ2-1|TRBV9|.|.
CASSVAGPNEQFF
TGTGCCAGCAGCGTAGCAGGCCCAAATGAGCAGTTCTTC
>TRBJ1-3|TRBV2|.|.
CASSPRGGERNTIYF
TGTGCCAGCAGTCCTAGAGGGGGGGAAAGAAACACCATATATTTT
>TRBJ1-6|TRBV6-5|.|.
CASSYSDSYNSPLHF
TGTGCCAGCAGTTACTCAGACAGCTATAATTCACCCCTCCACTTT
>TRBJ2-7|TRBV10-3|.|.
CAISELGDSGEQYF
TGTGCCATCAGTGAGTTAGGAGACTCGGGGGAGCAGTACTTC
>TRBJ2-2|TRBV7-9|TRBD1|few
CASSSRSTGAGGELFF
TGTGCCAGCAGCTCCCGAAGCACAGGGGCTGGCGGGGAGCTGTTTTTT
>TRBJ2-1|TRBV19|TRBD2|.
CASSISGTSGSWNEQFF
TGTGCCAGTAGTATTTCGGGGACTAGCGGGAGTTGGAATGAGCAGTTCTTC
>TRBJ2-7|TRBV19|TRBD1|.
CASSTPSIGGREQYF
TGTGCCAGTAGTACACCCTCCATAGGGGGCCGCGAGCAGTACTTC
>TRBJ2-3|TRBV28|.|.
CASNMGVTDTQYF
TGTGCCAGCAATATGGGAGTCACAGATACGCAGTATTTT
>TRBJ2-5|TRBV7-9|TRBD2|.
CASSFRSTSGIRETQYF
TGTGCCAGCAGCTTCCGCTCTACTAGCGGGATCAGAGAGACCCAGTACTTC
>TRBJ1-1|TRBV7-8|TRBD1|.
CASSNRQGTEAFF
TGTGCCAGCAGCAATCGACAGGGGACTGAAGCTTTCTTT
>TRBJ1-2|TRBV5-1|.|.
CASSPDQGNYGYTF
TGCGCCAGCAGCCCAGATCAGGGAAACTATGGCTACACCTTC
>TRBJ2-3|TRBV30|TRBD2|.
CAWSVASGPTDTQYF
TGTGCCTGGAGTGTTGCTAGCGGACCCACAGATACGCAGTATTTT
>TRBJ2-5|TRBV7-6|.|.
CASSQRDQETQYF
TGTGCCAGCAGCCAGAGGGATCAAGAGACCCAGTACTTC
>TRBJ2-1|TRBV7-2|TRBD2|.
CASSLRAAGESYNEQFF
TGTGCCAGCAGCTTGCGGGCTGCGGGGGAGTCCTACAATGAGCAGTTCTTC
>TRBJ1-2|TRBV11-3|.|.
CASSLGCPYYGYTF
TGTGCCAGCAGCTTAGGCTGTCCCTATTATGGCTACACCTTC
>TRBJ2-3|TRBV7-9|TRBD2|.
CASSLMWEGLTDTQYF
TGTGCCAGCAGCTTAATGTGGGAGGGCCTGACAGATACGCAGTATTTT
>TRBJ2-1|TRBV19|TRBD1|.
CASRLQGAMDLHPRNEQFF
TGTGCCAGTAGATTACAGGGGGCGATGGACCTTCATCCCCGCAATGAGCAGTTCTTC
>TRBJ2-5|TRBV20-1|.|.
CSLHQETQYF
TGCAGCCTACACCAAGAGACCCAGTACTTC
>TRBJ2-7|TRBV6-6|.|.
CASSYTPSYEQYF
TGTGCCAGCAGTTACACCCCGAGCTACGAGCAGTACTTC
>TRBJ2-1|TRBV5-5|.|once
CASSLGAGSSYNEQFF
TGTGCCAGCAGCTTGGGGGCGGGAAGCTCCTACAATGAGCAGTTCTTC
>TRBJ1-1|TRBV28|.|.
CASSFGYRTEAFF
TGTGCCAGCAGTTTCGGGTACCGCACTGAAGCTTTCTTT
>TRBJ1-6|TRBV28|TRBD1|few
CASNQGQGYSPLHF
TGTGCCAGCAACCAAGGACAGGGGTATTCACCCCTCCACTTT
>TRBJ1-1|TRBV11-3|.|.
CASSLGGGNTEAFF
TGTGCCAGCAGCTTGGGAGGGGGGAACACTGAAGCTTTCTTT
>TRBJ2-7|TRBV28|TRBD2|.
CASSSSGTRGEQYF
TGTGCCAGCAGTTCTAGCGGGACACGAGGGGAGCAGTACTTC
>TRBJ1-1|TRBV5-1|.|.
CASSLSGWATEAFF
TGCGCCAGCAGCTTGTCAGGGTGGGCCACTGAAGCTTTCTTT
>TRBJ2-7|TRBV20-1|.|.
CSEYELYEQYF
TGCAGTGAATACGAACTCTACGAGCAGTACTTC
>TRBJ2-7|TRBV30|.|.
CAWSINYEQYF
TGTGCCTGGAGTATCAACTACGAGCAGTACTTC
>TRBJ2-7|TRBV18|TRBD1|.
CASSPDRVNEQYF
TGTGCCAGCTCACCGGACAGGGTGAACGAGCAGTACTTC
>TRBJ1-4|TRBV7-9|.|.
CASSLHPSTNEKLFF
TGTGCCAGCAGCTTACATCCATCAACTAATGAAAAACTGTTTTTT
>TRBJ1-5|TRBV15|TRBD1|.
CATSRVKGALSNQPQHF
TGTGCCACCAGCAGAGTAAAGGGGGCGCTTAGCAATCAGCCCCAGCATTTT
>TRBJ1-1|TRBV28|.|once
CASSGTPNTEAFF
TGTGCCAGCAGTGGGACACCGAACACTGAAGCTTTCTTT